This T cell receptor beta chain stems from a study of chemoradiotherapy in HPV16-positive cancers. Looking at the study overall: Two HPV16-positive patients' cells yielded candidate HPV-specific clones and common motifs. Study-level findings and limits: Candidate HPV-specific clones and E7-related TCR motifs grew in tumor during treatment. The functional HPV-specific definition rests on just a couple of HPV16-positive patients.

CDR1 and CDR2 (germline): SGHRS, YFSETQ. The CDR3 is made up of 18 amino acids. With 0 bases removed from V and 0 bases from J, the gap between germline ends came to 18 bases. Clones were sequenced by immunoSEQ multiplex PCR, and TCRdb holds only the in-frame ones, with some missing. The sample has some 30,000 clones, roughly 80% seen once. Note on this clone: Antigen unknown.

V gene TRBV5-1 combines with J gene TRBJ1-1, with D uncertain. This TCR was recovered from a human donor with HPV-associated anogenital cancer. The material sequenced was blood, taken from a patient who underwent chemoradiotherapy. For the CDR3, the DNA is TGCGCCAGCAGCTTGGGGACGGGCACATTAGGCATGAACACTGAAGCTTTCTTT. Translated, it gives CASSLGTGTLGMNTEAFF.